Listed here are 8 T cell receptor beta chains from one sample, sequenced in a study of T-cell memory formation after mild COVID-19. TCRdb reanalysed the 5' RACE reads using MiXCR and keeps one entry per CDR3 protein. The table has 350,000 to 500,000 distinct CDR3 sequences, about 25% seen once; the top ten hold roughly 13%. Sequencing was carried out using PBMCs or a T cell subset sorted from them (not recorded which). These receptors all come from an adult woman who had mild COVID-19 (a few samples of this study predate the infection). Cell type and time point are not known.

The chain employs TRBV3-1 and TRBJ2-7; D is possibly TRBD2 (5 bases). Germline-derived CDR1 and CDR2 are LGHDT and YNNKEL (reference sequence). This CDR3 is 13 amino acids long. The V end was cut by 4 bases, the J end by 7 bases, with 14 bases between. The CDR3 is CASSPFRRREQYF. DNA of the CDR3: TGTGCCAGCAGCCCTTTTAGGAGGAGGGAGCAGTACTTC.

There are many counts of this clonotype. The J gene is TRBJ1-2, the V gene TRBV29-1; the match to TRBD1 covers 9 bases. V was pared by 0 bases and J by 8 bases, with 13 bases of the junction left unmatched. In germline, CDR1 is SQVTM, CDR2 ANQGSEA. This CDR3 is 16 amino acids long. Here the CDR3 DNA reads TGCAGCGTTGAAGACCCTACCGGGACAGGGTGGTGGGGCTACACCTTC. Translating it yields CSVEDPTGTGWWGYTF.

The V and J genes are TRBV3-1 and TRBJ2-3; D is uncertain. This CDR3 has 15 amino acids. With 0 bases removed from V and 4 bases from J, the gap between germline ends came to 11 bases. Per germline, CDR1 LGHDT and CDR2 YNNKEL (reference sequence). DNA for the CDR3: TGTGCCAGCAGCCAAGAAGCAGGCTCACCAGATACGCAGTATTTT. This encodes CASSQEAGSPDTQYF.

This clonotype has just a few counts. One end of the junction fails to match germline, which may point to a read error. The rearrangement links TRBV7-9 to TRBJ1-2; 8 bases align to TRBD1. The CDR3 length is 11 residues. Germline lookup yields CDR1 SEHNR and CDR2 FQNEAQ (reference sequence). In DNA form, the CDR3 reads TGTGCCAGCGGACCCATGGGACAGGCACTATTC. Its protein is CASGPMGQALF.

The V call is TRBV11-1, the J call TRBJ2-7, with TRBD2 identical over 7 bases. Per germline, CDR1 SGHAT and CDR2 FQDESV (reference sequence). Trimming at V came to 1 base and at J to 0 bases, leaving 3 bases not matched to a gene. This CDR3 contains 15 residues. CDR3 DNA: TGTGCCAGCAGCTTAGGAGCGGGGTACTCCTACGAGCAGTACTTC. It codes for CASSLGAGYSYEQYF.

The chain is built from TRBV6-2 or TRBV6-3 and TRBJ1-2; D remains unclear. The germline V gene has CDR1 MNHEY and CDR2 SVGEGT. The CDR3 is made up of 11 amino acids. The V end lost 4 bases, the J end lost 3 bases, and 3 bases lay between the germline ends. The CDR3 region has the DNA TGTGCCAGCAGTTGGTACTATGGCTACACCTTC. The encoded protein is CASSWYYGYTF.

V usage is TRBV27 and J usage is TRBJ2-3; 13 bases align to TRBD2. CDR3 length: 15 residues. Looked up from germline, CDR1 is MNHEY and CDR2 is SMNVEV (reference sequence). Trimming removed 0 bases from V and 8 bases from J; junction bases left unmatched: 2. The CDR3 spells CASSLSWTSGSTQYF. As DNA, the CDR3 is TGTGCCAGCAGTTTATCATGGACTAGCGGGAGTACGCAGTATTTT.

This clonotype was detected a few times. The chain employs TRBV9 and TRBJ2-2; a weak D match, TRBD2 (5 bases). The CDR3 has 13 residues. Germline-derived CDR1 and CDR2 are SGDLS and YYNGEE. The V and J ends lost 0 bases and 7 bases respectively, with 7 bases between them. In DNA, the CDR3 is TGTGCCAGCAGCGTAGTTGGACTCGGGGAGCTGTTTTTT. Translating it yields CASSVVGLGELFF.